Listed below are T cell receptor beta chains from one sample, sequenced in a study of shared clonotypes between healthy human individuals. Sequencing was performed with immunoSEQ multiplex PCR; in TCRdb, only in-frame clones are kept and a portion is missing. Of some 630,000 clones in the sample, about 96% were seen once. What was sequenced was naive CD8+ T cells sorted from blood. Source of these receptors: a woman aged 25 to 39 in good health. Both conserved end residues are part of each CDR3. A D gene is named only where the DNA matches it firmly. Some rows have no size entry. The others give once, few or many, or a class for an expanded clone.

V gene,D gene,J gene,clone size,CDR3 DNA,CDR3 protein
TRBV19,-,TRBJ1-1,-,TGTGCCAGTAGCCTAAGGTGGGCCTCGGTAAGGAACACTGAAGCTTTCTTT,CASSLRWASVRNTEAFF
TRBV19,-,TRBJ2-3,once,TGTGCCAGTAGTATTTTAGGGGAGGCGCTAACAGATACGCAGTATTTT,CASSILGEALTDTQYF
TRBV5-5,TRBD1,TRBJ2-7,once,TGTGCCAGCAGCTCCGCCGGGACAGAAGCCTACGAGCAGTACTTC,CASSSAGTEAYEQYF
TRBV11-2,-,TRBJ1-1,-,TGTGCCAGCAGCTCTCTGTCTGAAGCTTTCTTT,CASSSLSEAFF
TRBV4-1,-,TRBJ2-2,-,TGCGCCAGCAGCCCTAGGGGGACCGGGGAGCTGTTTTTT,CASSPRGTGELFF
TRBV7-8,TRBD2,TRBJ2-7,-,TGTGCCAGCAGCGACGCAGCGGGAGCATCCCTCTACGAGCAGTACTTC,CASSDAAGASLYEQYF
TRBV27,TRBD1,TRBJ2-3,-,TGTGCCAGCAGTGAGCGACAGGGAACAGATACGCAGTATTTT,CASSERQGTDTQYF
TRBV7-9,-,TRBJ2-3,-,TGTGCCAGCAGCTTGAGTCCCGGCACAGATACGCAGTATTTT,CASSLSPGTDTQYF
TRBV27,-,TRBJ2-1,-,TGTGCCAGCAGACAGGACGGGTACAATGAGCAGTTCTTC,CASRQDGYNEQFF
TRBV6-1,-,TRBJ2-2,-,TGTGCCAGCCGGGACCCACTCACCGGGGAGCTGTTTTTT,CASRDPLTGELFF
TRBV5-4,TRBD2,TRBJ2-1,once,TGTGCCAGCAGCTTAGGGATAGCGGGGGGGGATGAGCAGTTCTTC,CASSLGIAGGDEQFF
TRBV6-5,-,TRBJ2-7,once,TGTGCCAGCAGTGAGGACACCTACGAGCAGTACTTC,CASSEDTYEQYF
TRBV28,-,TRBJ2-5,-,TGTGCCAGCACCCCCACGGGCCGGGACCAAGAGACCCAGTACTTC,CASTPTGRDQETQYF
TRBV6-5,-,TRBJ2-3,-,TGTGCCAGCAGTTACTCGGGCAGCACCACAGATACGCAGTATTTT,CASSYSGSTTDTQYF
TRBV9,-,TRBJ2-2,-,TGTGCCAGCAGCTCAGGGACGGTCGGGGAGCTGTTTTTT,CASSSGTVGELFF
TRBV2,-,TRBJ2-7,-,TGTGCCAGAAAGGGGGAATCTTCCTACGAGCAGTACTTC,CARKGESSYEQYF
TRBV28,-,TRBJ2-7,-,TGTGCCAGCAGTTCTTCAGGTACCACCTACGAGCAGTACTTC,CASSSSGTTYEQYF
TRBV27,-,TRBJ2-1,few,TGTGCCAGCAGTTTATCGAACTACAATGAGCAGTTCTTC,CASSLSNYNEQFF
TRBV7-9,TRBD2,TRBJ2-7,once,TGTGCCAGCAGCGGAGCACTAGCGGCTAAATCCTACGAGCAGTACTTC,CASSGALAAKSYEQYF
TRBV7-9,TRBD1,TRBJ2-1,-,TGTGCCAGCAGCCCAGCCCCGGGACAGGGGACAAATGAGCAGTTCTTC,CASSPAPGQGTNEQFF
TRBV27,-,TRBJ1-1,-,TGTGCCAGCAGTCCCCGATGGCGCCTCGACAGACTGGGTAACGCTGAAGCTTTCTTT,CASSPRWRLDRLGNAEAFF
TRBV2,TRBD1,TRBJ2-1,-,TGTGCCAGCACCGATGGACAGGGGGCCTACAATGAGCAGTTCTTC,CASTDGQGAYNEQFF
TRBV7-9,-,TRBJ1-5,-,TGTGCCAGCAGCCCGCAGGGAGCCGGCAATCAGCCCCAGCATTTT,CASSPQGAGNQPQHF
TRBV30,TRBD2,TRBJ2-3,-,TGTGCCTGGAGCGCGCTTTCCGAGACTAGCTTATACACAGATACGCAGTATTTT,CAWSALSETSLYTDTQYF
TRBV9,-,TRBJ2-1,-,TGTGCCAGCAGCGTAGGCCAGATCAATGAGCAGTTCTTC,CASSVGQINEQFF
TRBV30,-,TRBJ1-3,-,TGTGCCTGGATTATTAACTCTGGAAACACCATATATTTT,CAWIINSGNTIYF
TRBV29-1,TRBD1,TRBJ1-1,-,TGCAGCGTCACCGGACAGGAAAAAGCTTTCTTT,CSVTGQEKAFF
TRBV30,-,TRBJ1-1,-,TGTGCCTGGGGCCGGAACACTGAAGCTTTCTTT,CAWGRNTEAFF
TRBV10-1,TRBD2,TRBJ2-7,-,TGCGCCAGCAGTGTCCCCGGGACTAGCGACGCCGAGCAGTACTTC,CASSVPGTSDAEQYF
TRBV6-1,-,TRBJ2-7,-,TGTGCCAGCAGCCAGGGCCTCATCTACGAGCAGTACTTC,CASSQGLIYEQYF
TRBV7-9,TRBD1,TRBJ1-2,once,TGTGCCAGCAGCGGGACAGGGGCTCACTATGGCTACACCTTC,CASSGTGAHYGYTF
TRBV28,TRBD2,TRBJ2-2,once,TGTGCCAGCATCTCAGTGCGGGAGAGGGACACCGGGGAGCTGTTTTTT,CASISVRERDTGELFF
TRBV29-1,TRBD1,TRBJ2-7,-,TGCAGCGCCATGACAGGGTACGAGCAGTACTTC,CSAMTGYEQYF
TRBV5-1,-,TRBJ2-7,once,TGCGCCAGCAGCTTCCTCTCACACTACGAGCAGTACTTC,CASSFLSHYEQYF
TRBV2,-,TRBJ1-2,-,TGTGCCACCCCCACCGTAGGATCGGGCTATGGCTACACCTTC,CATPTVGSGYGYTF
TRBV5-1,TRBD1,TRBJ1-4,-,TGCGCCAGCAGCTTGGCAGGGGGAATAGATGAAAAACTGTTTTTT,CASSLAGGIDEKLFF
TRBV5-6,TRBD1,TRBJ2-7,-,TGTGCCAGCAGCTCCGGGACAGGGGACCACGAGCAGTACTTC,CASSSGTGDHEQYF
TRBV5-6,-,TRBJ2-7,-,TGTGCCAGCAGCGGGGCGGGGCAGGGGGACAACGAGCAGTACTTC,CASSGAGQGDNEQYF
TRBV5-1,-,TRBJ1-4,-,TGCGCCAGCAGCTTGGTGGCAGCTAATGAAAAACTGTTTTTT,CASSLVAANEKLFF
TRBV30,TRBD2,TRBJ2-1,-,TGTGCCTGGAGTGTACGACTAGCGGGAGCCTACAATGAGCAGTTCTTC,CAWSVRLAGAYNEQFF
TRBV9,TRBD2,TRBJ2-1,-,TGTGCCAGCGAGCGGGGGCCGGGAGGCAATGAGCAGTTCTTC,CASERGPGGNEQFF
TRBV11-1,-,TRBJ2-7,-,TGTGCCAGCAGCTTAGCCCTACTGACAGGCCGGACCTACGAGCAGTACTTC,CASSLALLTGRTYEQYF
TRBV29-1,-,TRBJ2-2,-,TGCAGCGTTAGCGAGGGACCCACCGGGGAGCTGTTTTTT,CSVSEGPTGELFF
TRBV27,-,TRBJ2-7,-,TGTGCCAGCAGTTTGTGGGGCCCCGAACATGACGAGCAGTACTTC,CASSLWGPEHDEQYF
TRBV28,-,TRBJ2-7,-,TGTGCCAGCGAGAGCCAGAGTACGTGGGGGAAGCACTCCTACGAGCAGTACTTC,CASESQSTWGKHSYEQYF
TRBV5-1,-,TRBJ2-1,once,TGCGCCAGCTGCTGGGGCCGGGAGCTCAATGAGCAGTTCTTC,CASCWGRELNEQFF
TRBV19,-,TRBJ1-4,-,TGTGCCAGTAGTATACAGGGACCTAATGAAAAACTGTTTTTT,CASSIQGPNEKLFF
TRBV5-4,TRBD1,TRBJ2-1,-,TGTGCCAGCAGTTCAACCGGGACAGCGGCCAATGAGCAGTTCTTC,CASSSTGTAANEQFF
TRBV9,-,TRBJ2-7,-,TGTGCCAGCAGCCCCTACGACAGCCTTACCTCCTACGAGCAGTACTTC,CASSPYDSLTSYEQYF
TRBV19,TRBD1,TRBJ2-2,-,TGTGCCAGTAGTGTCCGGGACAGGGGTCCCGGGGAGCTGTTTTTT,CASSVRDRGPGELFF
TRBV9,-,TRBJ2-2,-,TGTGCCAGCAGCGTAAGCCCATCGCCCACCGGGGAGCTGTTTTTT,CASSVSPSPTGELFF
TRBV28,-,TRBJ1-2,-,TGTGCCAGCGGAACCACAGGGTCCTATGGCTACACCTTC,CASGTTGSYGYTF
TRBV28,TRBD2,TRBJ2-1,-,TGTGCCAGCAGGTTTCTAGCGGGGATGGGTGCCAATGAGCAGTTCTTC,CASRFLAGMGANEQFF
TRBV13,-,TRBJ2-1,-,TGTGCCAGCAGCCAGGGGGGCTTTGGATCGAATGAGCAGTTCTTC,CASSQGGFGSNEQFF
TRBV10-2,-,TRBJ1-1,-,TGCGCCAGCAGTGAATGGAACACTGAAGCTTTCTTT,CASSEWNTEAFF
TRBV7-3,TRBD2,TRBJ2-5,-,TGTGCCAGCAGCTCCCACCTCAGGGTAGCGGGGGAACAAGAGACCCAGTACTTC,CASSSHLRVAGEQETQYF
TRBV6-5,TRBD1,TRBJ2-3,once,TGTGCCAGCAGTTACTCGGGACAGTCCCCAGATACGCAGTATTTT,CASSYSGQSPDTQYF